This entry features one TCR beta chain sequence. Its specificity is unknown. This sample is part of a study of T cells after posttransplantation cyclophosphamide. Germline V gene lookup returns CDR1 MNHNS and CDR2 SASEGT. With V trimmed by 4 bases and J by 0 bases, 5 bases remained unmatched. The CDR3 has 15 amino acids. Clones were read by immunoSEQ multiplex PCR, and TCRdb kept only the in-frame ones, dropping some. Here the sample spans approximately 30,000 clones, about 90% being singletons. Overall study results and limits: Donor-recipient repertoire similarity was low at 1-2 months, rising over year one.

The sample was PBMCs. The TCR was taken from a woman aged 40 to 49 with a blood cancer, CMV-positive, and with a related stem cell donor. The chain is built from TRBV6-1 and TRBJ2-7; 8 positions agree with TRBD1. The CDR3 region has the DNA TGTGCCAGCAGTGGCCGGGACAGGTCCTCCTACGAGCAGTACTTC. Amino acid sequence: CASSGRDRSSYEQYF.